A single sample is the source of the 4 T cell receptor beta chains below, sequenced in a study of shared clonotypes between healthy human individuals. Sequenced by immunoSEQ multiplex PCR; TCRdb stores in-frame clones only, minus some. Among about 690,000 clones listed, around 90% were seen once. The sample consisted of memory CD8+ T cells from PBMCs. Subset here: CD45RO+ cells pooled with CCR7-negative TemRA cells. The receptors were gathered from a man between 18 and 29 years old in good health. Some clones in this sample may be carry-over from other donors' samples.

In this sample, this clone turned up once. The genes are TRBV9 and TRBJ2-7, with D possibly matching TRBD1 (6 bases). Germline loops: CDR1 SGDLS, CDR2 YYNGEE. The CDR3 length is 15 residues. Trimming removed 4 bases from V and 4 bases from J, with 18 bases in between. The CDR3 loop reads CASSPSPGHKYEQYF. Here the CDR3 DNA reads TGTGCCAGCAGCCCCTCTCCGGGACATAAGTACGAGCAGTACTTC.

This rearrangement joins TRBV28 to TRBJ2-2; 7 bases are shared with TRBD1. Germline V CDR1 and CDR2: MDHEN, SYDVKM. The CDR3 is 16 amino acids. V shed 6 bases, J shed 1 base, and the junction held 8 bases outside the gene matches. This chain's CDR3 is CASRVNRGENTGELFF. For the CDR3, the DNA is TGTGCCAGCAGGGTAAACAGGGGCGAGAACACCGGGGAGCTGTTTTTT.

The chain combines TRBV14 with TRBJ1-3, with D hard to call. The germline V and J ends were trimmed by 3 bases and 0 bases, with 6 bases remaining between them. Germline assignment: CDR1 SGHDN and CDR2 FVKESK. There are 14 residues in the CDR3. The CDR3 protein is CASSQPISGNTIYF. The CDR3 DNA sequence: TGTGCCAGCAGCCAGCCTATCTCTGGAAACACCATATATTTT. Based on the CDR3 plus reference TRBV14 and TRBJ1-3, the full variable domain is EAGVTQFPSHSVIEKGQTVTLRCDPISGHDNLYWYRRVMGKEIKFLLHFVKESKQDESGMPNNRFLAERTGGTYSTLKVQPAELEDSGVYFCASSQPISGNTIYFGEGSWLTVV.

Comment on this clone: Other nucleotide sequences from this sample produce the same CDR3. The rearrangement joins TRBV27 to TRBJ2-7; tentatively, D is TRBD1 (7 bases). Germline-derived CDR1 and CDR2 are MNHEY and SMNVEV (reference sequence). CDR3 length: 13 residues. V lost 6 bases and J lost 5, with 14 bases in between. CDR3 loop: CASSLRGAHEQYF. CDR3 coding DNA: TGTGCCAGCAGCCTCAGGGGGGCCCACGAGCAGTACTTC.